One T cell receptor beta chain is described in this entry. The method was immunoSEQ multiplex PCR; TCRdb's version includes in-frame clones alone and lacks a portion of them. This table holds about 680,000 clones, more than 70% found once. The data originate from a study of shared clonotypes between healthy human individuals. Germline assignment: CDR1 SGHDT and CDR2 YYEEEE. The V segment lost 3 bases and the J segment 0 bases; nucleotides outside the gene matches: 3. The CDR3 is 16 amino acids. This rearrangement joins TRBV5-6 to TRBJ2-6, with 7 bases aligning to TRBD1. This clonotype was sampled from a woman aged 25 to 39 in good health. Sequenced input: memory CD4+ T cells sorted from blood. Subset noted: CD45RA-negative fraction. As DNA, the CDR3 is TGTGCCAGCAGCTGGGACAGCTACTCTGGGGCCAACGTCCTGACTTTC. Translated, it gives CASSWDSYSGANVLTF.